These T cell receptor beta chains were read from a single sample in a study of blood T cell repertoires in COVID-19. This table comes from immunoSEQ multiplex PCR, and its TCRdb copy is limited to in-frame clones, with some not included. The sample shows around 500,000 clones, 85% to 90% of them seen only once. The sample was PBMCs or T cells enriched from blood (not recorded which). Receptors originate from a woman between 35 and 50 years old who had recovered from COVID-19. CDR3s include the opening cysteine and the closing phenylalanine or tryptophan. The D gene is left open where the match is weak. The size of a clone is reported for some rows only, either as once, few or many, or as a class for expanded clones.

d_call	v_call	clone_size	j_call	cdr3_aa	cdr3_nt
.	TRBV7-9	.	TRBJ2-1	CASSLIGGTTYNEQFF	TGTGCCAGCAGCTTAATTGGGGGGACGACTTACAATGAGCAGTTCTTC
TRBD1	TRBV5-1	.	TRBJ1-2	CASSLQQGRGYTF	TGCGCCAGCAGCTTACAACAGGGGAGAGGCTACACCTTC
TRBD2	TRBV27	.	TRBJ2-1	CASSGMGGRAVNEQFF	TGTGCCAGCTCCGGCATGGGCGGGAGGGCCGTCAATGAGCAGTTCTTC
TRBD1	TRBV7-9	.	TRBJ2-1	CASSRDRNYVYNEQFF	TGTGCCAGCAGCCGGGACAGGAATTACGTGTACAATGAGCAGTTCTTC
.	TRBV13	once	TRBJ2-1	CASSLSYDNYPVYNEQFF	TGTGCCAGCAGCCTGAGTTATGATAACTACCCTGTTTACAATGAGCAGTTCTTC
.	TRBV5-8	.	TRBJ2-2	CASGWDIPNTGELFF	TGTGCCAGCGGTTGGGACATCCCGAACACCGGGGAGCTGTTTTTT
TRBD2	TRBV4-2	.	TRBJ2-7	CASSRGRGTSGLSYEQYF	TGTGCCAGCAGCCGAGGGAGGGGGACTAGCGGGCTCTCCTACGAGCAGTACTTC
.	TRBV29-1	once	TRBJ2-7	CSASTLAEQYF	TGCAGCGCCTCTACCTTAGCCGAGCAGTACTTC
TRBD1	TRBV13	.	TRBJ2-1	CASSLRKDRVRSSDNEQFF	TGTGCCAGCAGCCTAAGAAAGGACAGGGTTCGTTCGAGTGACAATGAGCAGTTCTTC
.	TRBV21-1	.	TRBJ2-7	CASSKACSYEQYF	TGTGCCAGCAGCAAAGCATGCAGTTACGAGCAGTACTTC
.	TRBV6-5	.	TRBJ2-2	CASSYRVVGAGELFF	TGTGCCAGCAGTTACAGGGTAGTAGGGGCCGGGGAGCTGTTTTTT
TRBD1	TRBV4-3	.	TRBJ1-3	CASSQITGTGSSGNTIYF	TGCGCCAGCAGCCAAATCACCGGGACAGGTAGCTCTGGAAACACCATATATTTT
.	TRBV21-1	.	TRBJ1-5	CASSPRIFPGQNIAQHF	TGTGCCAGCAGCCCCCGCATATTCCCCGGACAGAATATAGCCCAGCATTTT
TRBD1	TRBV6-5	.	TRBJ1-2	CASSYFTGAVMHGYTF	TGTGCCAGCAGTTATTTTACAGGGGCCGTCATGCATGGCTACACCTTC
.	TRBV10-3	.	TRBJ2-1	CAIRTQGLGNEQFF	TGTGCCATCCGAACTCAGGGATTGGGCAATGAGCAGTTCTTC
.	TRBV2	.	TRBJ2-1	CASSDSSAYNEQFF	TGTGCCAGCAGTGACTCTAGCGCCTACAATGAGCAGTTCTTC
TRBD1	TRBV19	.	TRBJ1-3	CASSIAGLTDRAGNTIYF	TGTGCCAGTAGTATAGCCGGGCTAACGGACAGGGCTGGAAACACCATATATTTT